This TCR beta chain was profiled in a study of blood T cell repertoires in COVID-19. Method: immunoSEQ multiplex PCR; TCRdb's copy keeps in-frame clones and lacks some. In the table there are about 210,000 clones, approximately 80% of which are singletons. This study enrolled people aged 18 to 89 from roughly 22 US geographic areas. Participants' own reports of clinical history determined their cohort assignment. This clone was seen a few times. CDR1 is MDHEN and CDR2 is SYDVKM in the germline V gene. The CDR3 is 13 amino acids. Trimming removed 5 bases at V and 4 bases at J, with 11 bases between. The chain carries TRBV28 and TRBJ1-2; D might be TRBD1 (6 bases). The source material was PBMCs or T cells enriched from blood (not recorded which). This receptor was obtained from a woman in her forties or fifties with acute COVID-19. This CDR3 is CASSTQGSYGYTF. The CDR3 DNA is TGTGCCAGCAGTACACAGGGCTCCTATGGCTACACCTTC.